This TCR beta chain was profiled in a study of neurological immune-mediated disorders. Per the germline V gene, CDR1 is DFQATT and CDR2 is SNEGSKA (reference sequence). The CDR3 length is 17 residues. The V and J ends lost 4 bases and 2 bases, in that order; junction bases with no gene match: 11. TCRdb recomputed calls from the 5' RACE reads with MiXCR, one row per CDR3 protein. Counted here are some 100,000 distinct CDR3 sequences, 13% occurring once; the ten biggest clones make up around 4.5%. Stated time point: longitudinal time-point 2. This clonotype was counted ten times or more. This rearrangement joins TRBV20-1 to TRBJ2-1; 10 bases align to TRBD1. The sample was PBMCs. The receptor was derived from a female donor with HTLV-1-associated myelopathy (HAM/TSP). Here the CDR3 DNA reads TGCAGTGCTACGGGGGGCACCGGGACAGGGGCCTACAATGAGCAGTTCTTC. As protein: CSATGGTGTGAYNEQFF.